One and the same sample provided the 25 T cell receptor beta chains below, sequenced in a study of T cells in Graves' hyperthyroidism and ophthalmopathy. TCR beta CDR3 regions were amplified from RNA. The study used the HTBI primer set for a first-round RT-PCR of the TCR CDR3. TCRdb itself ran the multiplex PCR reads through MiXCR, one entry per CDR3 protein. The data contain about 720,000 distinct CDR3 sequences, 16% of them singletons. Sequencing was carried out using blood. The source is a man aged 18 to 30 with Graves' hyperthyroidism.

This chain uses TRBV3-1 with TRBJ1-3; D is perhaps TRBD1 (6 bases). In germline, CDR1 is LGHDT, CDR2 YNNKEL (reference sequence). V was clipped by 4 bases and J by 0 bases, with 10 bases between them. There are 15 residues in the CDR3. The DNA of the CDR3 is TGTGCCAGCAGCCCTACAGGGATCTCTGGAAACACCATATATTTT. Its translation: CASSPTGISGNTIYF.

J is TRBJ2-3 and V is TRBV29-1; no firm D call. V lost 2 bases and J lost 0, with 9 bases in between. There are 14 residues in the CDR3. Germline V gene data show CDR1 as SQVTM and CDR2 as ANQGSEA. CDR3 DNA: TGCAGCGTTGAACCCCAGACTAGCACAGATACGCAGTATTTT. It codes for CSVEPQTSTDTQYF.

This clonotype was counted at least ten times. The V gene is TRBV2, the J gene TRBJ2-3; 11 bases map to TRBD2. The J segment lost 6 bases and the V segment lost 8 bases, leaving 7 bases of the junction unmatched. This CDR3 has 14 residues. Germline CDR1 reads SNHLY; CDR2 reads FYNNEI. Written as DNA, the CDR3 is TGTGCCAGCGCGACTAGCGGGACTCGGGATACGCAGTATTTT. As protein: CASATSGTRDTQYF.

The V gene is TRBV15, the J gene TRBJ1-2; D remains ambiguous. The V gene's germline CDR1 is LNHNV and CDR2 YYDKDF (reference sequence). CDR3 length: 12 amino acids. The V gene lost 4 bases and the J gene lost 0 bases, with 3 bases spanning the gap. The CDR3 here is CATSKANYGYTF. The CDR3 DNA reads TGTGCCACCAGCAAAGCTAACTATGGCTACACCTTC. Full variable domain (outside the CDR3, taken from reference TRBV15 and TRBJ1-2): DAMVIQNPRYQVTQFGKPVTLSCSQTLNHNVMYWYQQKSSQAPKLLFHYYDKDFNNEADTPDNFQSRRPNTSFCFLDIRSPGLGDTAMYLCATSKANYGYTFGSGTRLTVV.

Ten or more counts support this clonotype. The chain combines TRBV7-3 with TRBJ2-3; TRBD2 matches at 7 bases. The junction had 5 bases not matched to a gene; V was cut back by 5 bases and J by 0 bases. Germline assignment: CDR1 SGHTA and CDR2 FQGTGA. CDR3 length: 15 residues. The CDR3 reads CASSRTSASTDTQYF. DNA of the CDR3: TGTGCCAGCAGCCGTACTAGCGCCAGCACAGATACGCAGTATTTT. Full variable domain (remainder filled in from reference TRBV7-3 and TRBJ2-3): GAGVSQTPSNKVTEKGKYVELRCDPISGHTALYWYRQSLGQGPEFLIYFQGTGAADDSGLPNDRFFAVRPEGSVSTLKIQRTERGDSAVYLCASSRTSASTDTQYFGPGTRLTVL.

This clonotype has a count of ten or more. The genes are TRBV3-1 and TRBJ2-3; perhaps D is TRBD1 or TRBD2 (5 bases each). Trimming took off 4 bases at V and 8 bases at J, with 13 bases between the two ends. This CDR3 spans 13 amino acids. Germline V gene sequence: CDR1 LGHDT, CDR2 YNNKEL (reference sequence). CDR3 DNA sequence: TGTGCCAGCAGCCCCCCCGGGGCCGCTACGCAGTATTTT. Translated, it gives CASSPPGAATQYF.

The gene calls are TRBV4-1 and TRBJ1-4; 7 bases map to TRBD1. Germline V gene sequence: CDR1 MGHRA, CDR2 YSYEKL. The CDR3 loop spans 15 amino acids. V gave up 3 bases and J gave up 5 bases; unmatched junction bases: 6. The CDR3 coding sequence is TGCGCCAGCAGCCAGCCCGGGACAGAGAATGAAAAACTGTTTTTT. Protein product: CASSQPGTENEKLFF.

This clonotype was recorded many times. J is TRBJ2-7 and V is TRBV28; tentative D call: TRBD1 (5 bases). Trimming shortened V by 6 bases and J by 0 bases, and 15 bases separated the two germline ends. The CDR3 contains 15 residues. Germline loops: CDR1 MDHEN, CDR2 SYDVKM. This chain's CDR3 is CASSPWQGFSYEQYF. The CDR3 region has the DNA TGTGCCAGCAGCCCTTGGCAGGGTTTCTCCTACGAGCAGTACTTC.

V gene TRBV28 combines with J gene TRBJ2-7; the match to TRBD2 covers 7 bases. V lost 3 bases and J lost 2; bases outside the gene matches: 4. The CDR3 length is 14 residues. CDR1 is MDHEN, CDR2 SYDVKM, per germline. CDR3 sequence reads: CASSFGGVTYEQYF. The DNA of the CDR3 is TGTGCCAGCAGTTTTGGGGGGGTGACCTACGAGCAGTACTTC.

This clonotype was observed at least ten times. The chain combines TRBV5-5 with TRBJ1-1; no clear D gene. The CDR3 runs to 11 residues. Trimming took off 1 base at V and 7 bases at J, with 5 bases between the two ends. Germline V gene lookup returns CDR1 SGHKS and CDR2 YYEKEE (reference sequence). CDR3 nucleotide sequence: TGTGCCAGCAGCTTGCTAGGTGAAGCTTTCTTT. This gives the protein CASSLLGEAFF.

J is TRBJ1-6 and V is TRBV7-2, with D perhaps matching TRBD1 (5 bases). Germline V gene data show CDR1 as SGHTA and CDR2 as FQGNSA. V lost 6 bases and J 10 bases, leaving 19 bases between the germline ends. The CDR3 is 15 residues long. Here the CDR3 reads CASSRRGALGSPLHF. The CDR3 nucleotides are TGTGCCAGCAGTCGGCGAGGGGCCCTGGGCTCACCCCTCCACTTT.

This clonotype was recorded many times. J is TRBJ2-7 and V is TRBV28; D possibly corresponds to TRBD1 (5 bases). Trimming pared 2 bases from V and 2 bases from J, leaving 10 bases between. CDR1 and CDR2 from the germline V gene are MDHEN and SYDVKM. This CDR3 is built from 14 residues. CDR3 sequence: CASSLAQVPYEQYF. CDR3 bases: TGTGCCAGCAGTTTAGCACAGGTACCCTACGAGCAGTACTTC.

The chain is built from TRBV7-6 and TRBJ1-1, with D uncertain. The CDR3 has 15 residues. In germline, CDR1 is SGHVS, CDR2 FNYEAQ. Trimming removed 1 base from V and 1 base from J, with 10 bases in between. CDR3 bases: TGTGCCAGCAGCTTAGGGACCACACGGAACACTGAAGCTTTCTTT. The encoded protein is CASSLGTTRNTEAFF.

This clonotype was found a few times. This chain links TRBV30 with TRBJ2-3, with D maybe TRBD1 (6 bases). The V end lost 5 bases, the J end lost 0 bases, and 15 bases lay between the germline ends. Germline loops: CDR1 GTSNPN, CDR2 SVGIG (reference sequence). CDR3 size: 15 residues. In DNA form, the CDR3 reads TGTGCCTGGGGACGAGGGGGAACTAGCACAGATACGCAGTATTTT. It codes for CAWGRGGTSTDTQYF.

This chain connects TRBV6-2 or TRBV6-3 to TRBJ2-4; D uncertain. Between the trimmed V and J ends, which lost 2 bases and 3 bases, there was a span of 8 bases. The germline V gene encodes CDR1 MNHEY and CDR2 SVGEGT. This CDR3 comprises 14 residues. CDR3 nucleotides: TGTGCCAGCAGTTACGGGGATGGCAAAAACATTCAGTACTTC. This codes for CASSYGDGKNIQYF.

This clonotype was observed at least ten times. This chain joins TRBV6-1 and TRBJ2-1, with 11 nucleotides matching TRBD2. The junction had 10 bases not matched to a gene; V was cut back by 6 bases and J by 9 bases. Germline CDR1 MNHNS, CDR2 SASEGT. The CDR3 contains 15 residues. CDR3 region: CASRTSGRTFGEQFF. In DNA, the CDR3 is TGTGCCAGCAGAACTAGCGGGAGAACGTTTGGTGAGCAGTTCTTC.

In this sample, this clonotype turned up many times. V and J are TRBV20-1 and TRBJ2-7, with TRBD2 matching 12 bases. In germline, CDR1 is DFQATT, CDR2 SNEGSKA (reference sequence). J was trimmed by 5 bases and V by 0 bases; bases with no gene match: 8. The CDR3 covers 16 residues. This CDR3 is CSARDPLLAGGHEQYF. DNA for the CDR3: TGCAGTGCTAGAGACCCCCTCCTAGCGGGAGGGCACGAGCAGTACTTC.

This clonotype was recorded at least ten times. V usage is TRBV27 and J usage is TRBJ2-3, with D unresolved. Germline CDR1 MNHEY, CDR2 SMNVEV (reference sequence). Trimming stripped 7 bases from V and 4 bases from J, with 15 bases between. CDR3 length: 14 residues. The CDR3: CASTPVWGSDTQYF. In nucleotides, the CDR3 is TGTGCCAGCACCCCCGTGTGGGGTTCAGATACGCAGTATTTT.

This chain uses TRBV5-1 with TRBJ2-1; TRBD2 agrees at 11 bases. V trimming: 2 bases; J trimming: 7 bases; junction bases outside the gene matches: 5. The CDR3 spans 15 residues. Germline V gives CDR1 SGHRS, CDR2 YFSETQ. This chain's CDR3 is CASSLIAGGPNEQFF. In nucleotides, the CDR3 is TGCGCCAGCAGCTTAATAGCGGGAGGGCCGAATGAGCAGTTCTTC.

In its sample, this clonotype was seen a few times. V and J are TRBV10-3 and TRBJ2-7, with TRBD2 matching 8 bases. The CDR3 has 16 residues. CDR1 ENHRY and CDR2 SYGVKD come from the germline V gene. V gave up 2 bases and J gave up 0 bases; unmatched junction bases: 6. The CDR3 nucleotides are TGTGCCATCAGTGAGGGACTAGCCTTACGCTCCTACGAGCAGTACTTC. Protein: CAISEGLALRSYEQYF.

The V call is TRBV6-1, the J call TRBJ1-1; D is unclear. The CDR3 consists of 13 residues. The germline V gene encodes CDR1 MNHNS and CDR2 SASEGT. Trimming stripped 2 bases from V and 6 bases from J, with 10 bases between. CDR3 residues: CASSERGIAEAFF. Written as DNA, the CDR3 is TGTGCCAGCAGTGAAAGAGGGATTGCTGAAGCTTTCTTT.

For this clonotype: At one boundary the junction diverges from the germline segment, which might be a read error. V is TRBV27 and J is TRBJ2-7, with D possibly TRBD1 on 6 matching bases. This CDR3 is 13 amino acids long. Germline CDR1 and CDR2: MNHEY and SMNVEV (reference sequence). The CDR3 is CASTQKDRYEQHF. The CDR3 DNA sequence: TGTGCCAGCACCCAGAAGGACAGATACGAGCAGCACTTC.

Only a few counts were recorded for this clonotype. The chain links TRBV14 to TRBJ2-5; D is perhaps TRBD1 (6 bases). This CDR3 is built from 14 residues. Germline values: CDR1 SGHDN, CDR2 FVKESK. V was trimmed by 1 base and J by 2 bases, leaving 8 bases between them. The CDR3 loop reads CASSQGGLQETQYF. CDR3 nucleotide sequence: TGTGCCAGCAGCCAAGGGGGGCTGCAAGAGACCCAGTACTTC. Complete variable domain (other parts from reference TRBV14 and TRBJ2-5): EAGVTQFPSHSVIEKGQTVTLRCDPISGHDNLYWYRRVMGKEIKFLLHFVKESKQDESGMPNNRFLAERTGGTYSTLKVQPAELEDSGVYFCASSQGGLQETQYFGPGTRLLVL.

The chain has TRBV29-1 and TRBJ2-7; 8 bases are a match to TRBD1. V gave up 5 bases and J gave up 7 bases; unmatched junction bases: 10. This CDR3 contains 13 residues. Germline lookup yields CDR1 SQVTM and CDR2 ANQGSEA. The CDR3 coding sequence is TGCAGCGTTCGGGACAGGTTTTTGGATGAGCAGTACTTC. Its translation: CSVRDRFLDEQYF.

This clonotype was seen repeatedly, ten times or more. The chain recombines TRBV11-2 with TRBJ2-7; 11 bases are shared with TRBD2. Per germline, CDR1 SGHAT and CDR2 FQNNGV. The trim removed 0 bases at V and 6 bases at J, leaving 4 bases unmatched. The CDR3 extends over 15 amino acids. CDR3 nucleotides: TGTGCCAGCAGCTTAGATTTTCTAGCGGGAGGCGAGCAGTACTTC. Translating it yields CASSLDFLAGGEQYF.